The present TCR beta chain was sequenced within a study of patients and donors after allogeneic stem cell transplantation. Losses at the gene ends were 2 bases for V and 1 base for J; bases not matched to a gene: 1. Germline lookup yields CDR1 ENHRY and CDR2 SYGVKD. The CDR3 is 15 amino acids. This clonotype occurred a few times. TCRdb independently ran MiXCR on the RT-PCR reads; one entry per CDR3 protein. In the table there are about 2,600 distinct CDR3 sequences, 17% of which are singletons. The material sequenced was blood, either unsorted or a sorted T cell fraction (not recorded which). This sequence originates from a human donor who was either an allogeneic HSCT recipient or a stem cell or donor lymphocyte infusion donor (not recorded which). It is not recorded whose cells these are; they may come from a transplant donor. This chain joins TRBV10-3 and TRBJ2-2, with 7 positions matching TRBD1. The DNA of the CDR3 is TGTGCCATCAGTGAGCAGGGGGTGAACACCGGGGAGCTGTTTTTT. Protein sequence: CAISEQGVNTGELFF.